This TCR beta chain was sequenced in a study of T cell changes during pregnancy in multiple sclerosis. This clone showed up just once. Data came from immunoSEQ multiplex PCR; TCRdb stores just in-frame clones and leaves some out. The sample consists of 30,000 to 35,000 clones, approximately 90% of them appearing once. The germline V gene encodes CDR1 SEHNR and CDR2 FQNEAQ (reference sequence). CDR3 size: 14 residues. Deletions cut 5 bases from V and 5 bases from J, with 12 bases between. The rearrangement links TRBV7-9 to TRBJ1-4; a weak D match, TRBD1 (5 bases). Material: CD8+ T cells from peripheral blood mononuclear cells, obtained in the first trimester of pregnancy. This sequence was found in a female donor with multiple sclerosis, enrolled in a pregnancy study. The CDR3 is CASSPRGGNEKLFF. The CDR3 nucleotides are TGTGCCAGCAGCCCCCGGGGGGGGAATGAAAAACTGTTTTTT.